The sample holds many counts of the clone carrying this T cell receptor beta chain. This sample stems from a study of CD8 T cells in ankylosing spondylitis. Trimming removed 4 bases at V and 3 bases at J, with 4 bases between. This CDR3 is built from 11 residues. Germline lookup yields CDR1 SGHRS and CDR2 YFSETQ. TCRdb analysed the 5' RACE reads with MiXCR anew, one entry per CDR3 protein. The sample consists of under 400,000 distinct CDR3 sequences, more than 9% of them appearing once. The sequence was collected from a female donor with ankylosing spondylitis or in good health (not recorded which). V usage is TRBV5-1 and J usage is TRBJ2-5; no definite D call. The material sequenced was blood, either unsorted or a sorted T cell fraction (not recorded which). Written as DNA, the CDR3 is TGCGCCAGCAGCATAGAAGAGACCCAGTACTTC. The encoded protein is CASSIEETQYF.